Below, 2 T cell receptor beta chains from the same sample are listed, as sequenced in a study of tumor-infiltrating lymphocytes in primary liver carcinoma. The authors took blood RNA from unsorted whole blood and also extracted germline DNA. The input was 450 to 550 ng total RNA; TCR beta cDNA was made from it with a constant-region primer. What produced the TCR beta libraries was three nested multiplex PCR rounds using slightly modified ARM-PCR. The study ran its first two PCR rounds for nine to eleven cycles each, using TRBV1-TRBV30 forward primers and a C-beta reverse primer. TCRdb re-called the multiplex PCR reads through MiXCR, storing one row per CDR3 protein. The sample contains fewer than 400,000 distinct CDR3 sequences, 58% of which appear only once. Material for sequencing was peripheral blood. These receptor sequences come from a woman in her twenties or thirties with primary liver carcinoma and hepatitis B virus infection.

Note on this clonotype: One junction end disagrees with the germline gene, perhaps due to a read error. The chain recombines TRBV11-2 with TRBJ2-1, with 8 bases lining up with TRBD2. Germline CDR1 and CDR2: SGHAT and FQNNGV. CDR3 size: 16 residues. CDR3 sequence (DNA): TGTGGCAGCAGCCCCCCAAAAACGGGAGGGCTCAATGAACAGTTCTTC. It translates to CGSSPPKTGGLNEQFF.

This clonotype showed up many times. The CDR3 loop is CASSLLTLAGFGTDTQYF. The DNA for the CDR3 is TGTGCCAGCAGCTTATTGACACTAGCGGGATTCGGCACAGATACGCAGTATTTT. The J gene is TRBJ2-3, the V gene TRBV11-2, with 10 bases fitting TRBD2. V gave up 2 bases and J gave up 1 base; unmatched junction bases: 9. CDR1 and CDR2 from the germline V gene are SGHAT and FQNNGV. CDR3 length: 18 amino acids.